Below, 20 T cell receptor beta chains from the same sample are listed, as sequenced in a study of control samples from healthy donors and cancer patients. Sequencing used immunoSEQ multiplex PCR; TCRdb keeps in-frame clones, though not all of them. Seen here are about 89,000 clones, under 90% observed once, and the top ten hold less than 2.5%. The sequenced material came from blood. These receptors were collected from a middle-aged woman in good health.

The count of this clone is one. The rearrangement joins TRBV7-2 to TRBJ2-1, with D hard to call. Trimming shortened V by 3 bases and J by 3 bases, and 0 bases separated the two germline ends. There are 11 residues in the CDR3. The V gene's germline CDR1 is SGHTA and CDR2 FQGNSA. CDR3 DNA sequence: TGTGCCAGCAGCTTCTACAATGAGCAGTTCTTC. This sequence encodes CASSFYNEQFF. The full variable domain, completed using reference TRBV7-2 and TRBJ2-1, is GAGVSQSPSNKVTEKGKDVELRCDPISGHTALYWYRQSLGQGLEFLIYFQGNSAPDKSGLPSDRFSAERTGGSVSTLTIQRTQQEDSAVYLCASSFYNEQFFGPGTRLTVL.

The V gene is TRBV9, the J gene TRBJ1-5; 11 bases are shared with TRBD1. The junction had 7 bases not matched to a gene; V was cut back by 5 bases and J by 6 bases. Germline CDR1 reads SGDLS; CDR2 reads YYNGEE. This CDR3 is built from 15 residues. The CDR3 DNA sequence: TGTGCCAGCAGTGGACAGGGGGCCGATTTTCAGCCCCAGCATTTT. The encoded protein is CASSGQGADFQPQHF.

The chain recombines TRBV6-4 with TRBJ2-2; D possibly corresponds to TRBD2 (6 bases). The germline gives CDR1 MRHNA, CDR2 SNTAGT. The CDR3 runs to 14 residues. V lost 3 bases to trimming and J lost 4 bases, with 9 bases between them. The CDR3 loop is CASSEGLVTGELFF. CDR3 bases: TGTGCCAGCAGTGAGGGACTCGTCACCGGGGAGCTGTTTTTT.

In this sample, this clone turned up once. The rearrangement joins TRBV6-6 to TRBJ1-6; a weak D match, TRBD1 (6 bases). Germline V CDR1 and CDR2: MNHNY, SVGAGI (reference sequence). This CDR3 is built from 17 residues. Trimming stripped 5 bases from V and 7 bases from J, with 21 bases between. Here the CDR3 reads CASSPFFGQLRNSPLHF. The CDR3 DNA sequence: TGTGCCAGCAGTCCTTTTTTCGGACAGCTCAGAAATTCACCCCTCCACTTT.

The chain has TRBV6-5 and TRBJ1-2; TRBD1 matches at 9 bases. This CDR3 has 14 residues. V was pared by 6 bases and J by 6 bases, with 8 bases of the junction left unmatched. Germline V gene sequence: CDR1 MNHEY, CDR2 SVGAGI. The CDR3 spells CASSVSTGGDGYTF. CDR3 DNA: TGTGCCAGCAGCGTCTCGACAGGGGGTGATGGCTACACCTTC.

The genes are TRBV5-1 and TRBJ2-2; 8 bases line up with TRBD1. V gave up 3 bases and J gave up 2 bases; unmatched junction bases: 9. Per the germline V gene, CDR1 is SGHRS and CDR2 is YFSETQ. The CDR3 spans 17 residues. The CDR3 here is CASSYPRTGTNTGELFF. In DNA form, the CDR3 reads TGCGCCAGCAGCTACCCGAGGACAGGGACTAACACCGGGGAGCTGTTTTTT.

The chain recombines TRBV5-4 with TRBJ2-2; TRBD2 matches 7 bases. The CDR3 has 13 amino acids. Per germline, CDR1 SGHNT and CDR2 YYREEE (reference sequence). J lost 4 bases, V lost 10 bases, and 7 bases had no gene match. Here the CDR3 reads CASREATTGELFF. The CDR3 nucleotides read TGTGCCTCCCGGGAGGCGACCACCGGGGAGCTGTTTTTT.

V is TRBV18 and J is TRBJ2-6; TRBD1 might be the D (6 bases). The CDR3 extends over 15 amino acids. V shed 5 bases and J shed 2 bases, with 10 bases lying between them. Germline lookup yields CDR1 KGHSH and CDR2 LQKENI. The CDR3 region has the DNA TGTGCCAGCTCATCACAGGGTACTGGGGCCAACGTCCTGACTTTC. It encodes CASSSQGTGANVLTF.

This chain connects TRBV5-6 to TRBJ2-3; D is unresolved. Trimming removed 4 bases from V and 4 bases from J, with 10 bases in between. The CDR3 sequence is 13 residues long. CDR1 is SGHDT and CDR2 is YYEEEE in the germline V gene. CDR3 sequence (DNA): TGTGCCAGCAGCCCCCAGGTCTCAGATACGCAGTATTTT. Amino acids: CASSPQVSDTQYF.

V is TRBV5-1 and J is TRBJ2-1; TRBD2 might be the D (6 bases). V lost 5 bases to trimming and J lost 10 bases, with 19 bases between them. There are 14 residues in the CDR3. From germline, CDR1 is SGHRS and CDR2 YFSETQ. Here the CDR3 reads CASRGLPTHPEQFF. The CDR3 nucleotides are TGCGCCAGCAGAGGACTACCGACACATCCGGAGCAGTTCTTC.

The chain recombines TRBV5-1 with TRBJ2-7; 8 nucleotides line up with TRBD1. Germline V gives CDR1 SGHRS, CDR2 YFSETQ. There are 14 residues in the CDR3. V was clipped by 2 bases and J by 4 bases; unmatched bases: 5. This chain's CDR3 is CASSLVQGAYEQYF. CDR3 in DNA: TGCGCCAGCAGCTTAGTGCAGGGGGCGTACGAGCAGTACTTC.

The rearrangement uses TRBV5-4 and TRBJ2-1; either TRBD1 or TRBD2 may fit D (5 bases each). This CDR3 has 16 amino acids. CDR1 SGHNT and CDR2 YYREEE come from the germline V gene (reference sequence). Between the trimmed V and J ends, which lost 4 bases and 5 bases, there was a span of 19 bases. Here the CDR3 DNA reads TGTGCCAGCAGCCCCGGGGCTGGGGTGGGGAACAATGAGCAGTTCTTC. Protein product: CASSPGAGVGNNEQFF.

This chain connects TRBV6-5 to TRBJ2-7; D tentatively reads TRBD1 or TRBD2 (5 bases each). Germline CDR1 reads MNHEY; CDR2 reads SVGAGI. Trimming left V 3 bases short and J 4 bases short, with 10 bases between. The CDR3 sequence is 13 residues long. CDR3 protein: CASSYGGTYEQYF. CDR3 in DNA: TGTGCCAGCAGTTATGGGGGAACATACGAGCAGTACTTC.

The chain recombines TRBV7-2 with TRBJ2-3; unclear D gene. CDR3 length: 13 amino acids. V dropped 3 bases and J dropped 2 bases, with 6 bases sitting between them. From germline, CDR1 is SGHTA and CDR2 FQGNSA. CDR3 sequence (DNA): TGTGCCAGCAGCTTCACGGTCACAGATACGCAGTATTTT. It codes for CASSFTVTDTQYF.

The gene calls are TRBV3-1 (or the pseudogene TRBV3-2) and TRBJ2-5; 10 nucleotides align to TRBD1. V gave up 6 bases and J gave up 5 bases; unmatched junction bases: 6. The CDR3 covers 14 residues. Germline V gene data show CDR1 as LGHDT and CDR2 as YNNKEL (reference sequence). The CDR3 loop reads CASRSTGGDETQYF. The DNA for the CDR3 is TGTGCCAGCAGGTCGACAGGGGGCGATGAGACCCAGTACTTC.

The chain couples TRBV27 to TRBJ1-2; 7 bases line up with TRBD1. The junction had 24 bases not matched to a gene; V was cut back by 6 bases and J by 2 bases. Germline loops: CDR1 MNHEY, CDR2 SMNVEV (reference sequence). This CDR3 is 20 amino acids long. The CDR3 nucleotides are TGTGCCAGCAGCCCCGGGGCAGGGGGTACGACGAACCGTATAAACTATGGCTACACCTTC. As protein: CASSPGAGGTTNRINYGYTF.

V gene TRBV29-1 combines with J gene TRBJ1-1, with D possibly being TRBD1 (6 bases). With 0 bases removed from V and 5 bases from J, the gap between germline ends came to 13 bases. The CDR3 has 14 residues. Germline CDR1 reads SQVTM; CDR2 reads ANQGSEA. The CDR3 loop reads CSVEDGTPRTEAFF. The DNA of the CDR3 is TGCAGCGTTGAAGATGGGACACCGAGAACTGAAGCTTTCTTT.

In nucleotides, the CDR3 is TGTGCCTGGAATGCCGGGACAGGGGCGAATGAAAAACTGTTTTTT. This encodes CAWNAGTGANEKLFF. The chain is built from TRBV30 and TRBJ1-4; 10 bases align to TRBD1. With V trimmed by 4 bases and J by 5 bases, 7 bases remained unmatched. This CDR3 comprises 15 residues. The germline V gene has CDR1 GTSNPN and CDR2 SVGIG (reference sequence).

This clone has just a few counts. The V and J genes are TRBV6-6 and TRBJ1-3; the D is unclear. V was cut by 10 bases and J by 4 bases, with 11 bases left in between. This CDR3 is 12 amino acids long. Germline-derived CDR1 and CDR2 are MNHNY and SVGAGI (reference sequence). The CDR3 DNA is TGTGCCACGGGCGATTGGGGAAACACCATATATTTT. Its translation: CATGDWGNTIYF.

Only one count was recorded for this clone. The chain is built from TRBV7-2 and TRBJ1-5; possible D gene TRBD1, 6 bases. V lost 5 bases and J lost 0, with 8 bases in between. This CDR3 is built from 14 residues. Germline values: CDR1 SGHTA, CDR2 FQGNSA. Written as DNA, the CDR3 is TGTGCCAGCAGCCCAGGGGTTAGCAATCAGCCCCAGCATTTT. It is translated as CASSPGVSNQPQHF.